The 28 T cell receptor beta chains in this list originate from one sample, sequenced in a study of post-analysis software for immune sequencing data. Study results and caveats: Relative to controls, patients had a few TRBV segments at higher frequency, with TRBV5-6, TRBV5-1 and TRBV20-1 among these.

Unique molecular identifiers had been added to the TCR beta cDNA libraries. Each CDR3 protein gets one entry after TCRdb re-called the PCR reads with MiXCR. The repertoire consists of 380,000 or so distinct CDR3 sequences, with less than 40% occurring once and the leading ten covering around an eighth. Their cognate antigens are unknown. Sequencing was carried out using blood. Every receptor here comes from a girl aged 5 to 17 with multiple sclerosis.

The rearrangement links TRBV6-5 to TRBJ2-1; a possible D gene is TRBD2 (6 bases). In germline, CDR1 is MNHEY, CDR2 SVGAGI. The V gene lost 2 bases and the J gene lost 1 base, with 15 bases spanning the gap. The length of the CDR3 is 17 residues. CDR3 residues: CASSYRPLAKSYNEQFF. CDR3 in DNA: TGTGCCAGCAGTTACAGACCCCTAGCGAAATCCTACAATGAGCAGTTCTTC.

The chain is built from TRBV21-1 and TRBJ2-3; no check of the table's D call, TRBD2, against the DNA was made. TRBV21-1 is reported as a pseudogene. This CDR3 is 10 amino acids long. The DNA of the CDR3 is TGTGCCGACCGAAGGGCTACGCAGTATTTT. Its protein product is CADRRATQYF.

The gene calls are TRBV7-9 and TRBJ1-2; D is unclear. V lost 1 base and J lost 4, with 4 bases in between. The length of the CDR3 is 12 residues. The germline V gene has CDR1 SEHNR and CDR2 FQNEAQ (reference sequence). The CDR3 here is CASSLELYGYTF. The DNA for the CDR3 is TGTGCCAGCAGCTTAGAGCTCTATGGCTACACCTTC.

A remark on this clonotype: At one end the junction does not follow the germline gene, possibly because of a read error. V usage is TRBV11-2 and J usage is TRBJ1-2, with D possibly matching TRBD1 (5 bases). This CDR3 spans 16 amino acids. Looked up from germline, CDR1 is SGHAT and CDR2 is FQNNGV. The chain's CDR3 is CASSSNRDRSGYGHTF. The CDR3 DNA sequence: TGTGCCAGCAGCTCAAATAGGGACCGTTCGGGCTATGGCCACACCTTC.

The chain joins TRBV27 to TRBJ2-1; D is possibly TRBD1 (6 bases). Germline CDR1 and CDR2: MNHEY and SMNVEV (reference sequence). V lost 6 bases to trimming and J lost 0 bases, with 12 bases between them. The CDR3 extends over 15 amino acids. The CDR3 sequence: CASRPGQSSYNEQFF. CDR3 sequence (DNA): TGTGCCAGCAGGCCCGGACAGAGCTCCTACAATGAGCAGTTCTTC.

This clonotype has a handful of counts. The V and J genes are TRBV14 and TRBJ2-1, with 11 bases fitting TRBD2. The trim removed 1 base at V and 6 bases at J, leaving 2 bases unmatched. Germline assignment: CDR1 SGHDN and CDR2 FVKESK. CDR3 length equals 15 residues. CDR3 amino acids: CASSQVAGGINEQFF. As DNA, the CDR3 is TGTGCCAGCAGCCAAGTAGCGGGGGGGATCAATGAGCAGTTCTTC.

The chain links TRBV7-3 to TRBJ1-1, with D possibly being TRBD1 (5 bases). The germline CDR1 and CDR2 sequences are SGHTA and FQGTGA. Trimming pared 5 bases from V and 10 bases from J, leaving 17 bases between. The CDR3 totals 13 residues. The CDR3: CASSIDRGGRAFF. Written as DNA, the CDR3 is TGTGCCAGCAGCATAGACCGGGGGGGACGAGCTTTCTTT. The full variable domain, with the rest looked up from reference TRBV7-3 and TRBJ1-1, is GAGVSQTPSNKVTEKGKYVELRCDPISGHTALYWYRQSLGQGPEFLIYFQGTGAADDSGLPNDRFFAVRPEGSVSTLKIQRTERGDSAVYLCASSIDRGGRAFFGQGTRLTVV.

In its sample, this clonotype was seen a few times. The gene calls are TRBV5-5 and TRBJ1-2; 8 bases fit TRBD1. V shed 0 bases and J 4 bases; nucleotides not matched to a gene: 5. This CDR3 is 15 amino acids long. The germline V gene encodes CDR1 SGHKS and CDR2 YYEKEE (reference sequence). As DNA, the CDR3 is TGTGCCAGCAGCTTGGACAGGGGGATATCCTATGGCTACACCTTC. Residues: CASSLDRGISYGYTF.

This clonotype was seen at least ten times. The rearrangement joins TRBV11-2 to TRBJ2-3; no firm D call. Per germline, CDR1 SGHAT and CDR2 FQNNGV. The CDR3 has 14 residues. V dropped 1 base and J dropped 0 bases, with 5 bases sitting between them. CDR3 coding DNA: TGTGCCAGCAGCTTAGTGTCTAGCACAGATACGCAGTATTTT. Translating gives CASSLVSSTDTQYF.

This clonotype was found a few times. The chain joins TRBV24-1 to TRBJ2-2, with D perhaps matching TRBD2 (6 bases). Trimming cost V 9 bases and J 4 bases, with 23 bases left between them. The CDR3 contains 17 residues. The germline V gene encodes CDR1 KGHDR and CDR2 SFDVKD. CDR3 in amino acids: CATSSPPGEESTGELFF. The CDR3 bases are TGTGCCACCTCTTCCCCCCCGGGGGAGGAGTCCACCGGGGAGCTGTTTTTT.

The rearrangement uses TRBV27 and TRBJ2-1; TRBD2 matches 7 bases. CDR1 is MNHEY, CDR2 SMNVEV, per germline (reference sequence). V was clipped by 6 bases and J by 2 bases; unmatched bases: 10. CDR3 length: 16 residues. The CDR3 DNA is TGTGCCAGCAGGGAGGAAACGGGGGGACCCTACAATGAGCAGTTCTTC. Its protein product is CASREETGGPYNEQFF.

The gene calls are TRBV4-2 and TRBJ1-2; no clear D gene. The germline V and J ends were trimmed by 4 bases and 8 bases, with 11 bases remaining between them. This CDR3 contains 12 residues. The V gene's germline CDR1 is LGHNA and CDR2 YNFKEQ. The CDR3 sequence is CASSRESPGYTF. CDR3 DNA: TGTGCCAGCAGCCGAGAGAGCCCAGGCTACACCTTC.

The sample holds a few counts of this clonotype. The chain joins TRBV7-9 to TRBJ2-5; 7 bases are a match to TRBD1. Trimming took 6 bases from V and 5 from J; bases not matched to a gene: 15. The CDR3 spans 16 residues. CDR1 and CDR2 from the germline V gene are SEHNR and FQNEAQ (reference sequence). CDR3: CASRSTGSEGGETQYF. For the CDR3, the DNA is TGTGCCAGCAGATCCACAGGGAGCGAAGGGGGCGAGACCCAGTACTTC. Full variable domain (remainder filled in from reference TRBV7-9 and TRBJ2-5): DTGVSQNPRHKITKRGQNVTFRCDPISEHNRLYWYRQTLGQGPEFLTYFQNEAQLEKSRLLSDRFSAERPKGSFSTLEIQRTEQGDSAMYLCASRSTGSEGGETQYFGPGTRLLVL.

This clonotype was picked up a small number of times. V is TRBV7-9 and J is TRBJ1-5, with D perhaps matching TRBD1 (5 bases). The V end was cut by 4 bases, the J end by 4 bases, with 14 bases between. CDR3 length: 15 residues. Germline V gives CDR1 SEHNR, CDR2 FQNEAQ (reference sequence). CDR3 DNA sequence: TGTGCCAGCAGCTCGGGGCCGGGGGAAAATCAGCCCCAGCATTTT. Encoded protein: CASSSGPGENQPQHF.

The chain combines TRBV4-1 with TRBJ2-5; 12 positions match TRBD2. This CDR3 region has 19 residues. Germline V gene lookup returns CDR1 MGHRA and CDR2 YSYEKL. V was clipped by 0 bases and J by 9 bases; unmatched bases: 17. The CDR3 loop reads CASSQDKLAGGAGWWAQYF. The CDR3, as DNA: TGCGCCAGCAGCCAAGATAAGCTAGCGGGGGGGGCCGGGTGGTGGGCCCAGTACTTC.

This clonotype was counted only a few times. The chain is built from TRBV4-2 and TRBJ2-7; 9 bases fit TRBD2. The germline CDR1 and CDR2 sequences are LGHNA and YNFKEQ. The V and J ends lost 5 bases and 3 bases, in that order; junction bases with no gene match: 11. The CDR3 is 16 amino acids. Written as DNA, the CDR3 is TGTGCCAGCAGCTCACTAGGCGGCGGGGGGGTCTACGAGCAGTACTTC. This codes for CASSSLGGGGVYEQYF.

This clonotype was counted between two and nine times. Here the CDR3 DNA reads TGTGCCAGCAGCTCCTATTTAGCGGGGTCGTACAATGAGCAGTTCTTC. It is translated as CASSSYLAGSYNEQFF. The V gene is TRBV7-3, the J gene TRBJ2-1, with TRBD2 matching over 8 bases. Per the germline V gene, CDR1 is SGHTA and CDR2 is FQGTGA. CDR3 size: 16 residues. V lost 4 bases and J lost 4; bases outside the gene matches: 9.

This clonotype was observed a few times. V usage is TRBV10-3 and J usage is TRBJ2-7; the match to TRBD2 covers 7 bases. The ends lost 9 bases at V and 3 bases at J; junction bases unmatched: 5. This CDR3 is 12 amino acids long. Looked up from germline, CDR1 is ENHRY and CDR2 is SYGVKD. The CDR3 loop is CAISGTNYEQYF. The CDR3 nucleotides read TGTGCCATTTCCGGGACTAACTACGAGCAGTACTTC.

Notes on this clonotype: The junction and the germline gene differ at one end; a read error may be behind it. The rearrangement uses TRBV9 and TRBJ2-1; no definite D call. The CDR3 is made up of 16 amino acids. The germline gives CDR1 SGDLS, CDR2 YYNGEE. The CDR3 bases are TGTGCCAACAGCGCGACCCAACTCTCAGGCATCGATGAGCAGTTCTTC. This translates into CANSATQLSGIDEQFF.

V gene TRBV11-2 combines with J gene TRBJ2-3; D is perhaps TRBD2 (6 bases). The V gene's germline CDR1 is SGHAT and CDR2 FQNNGV. The CDR3 extends over 13 amino acids. With 0 bases removed from V and 6 bases from J, the gap between germline ends came to 7 bases. Here the CDR3 reads CASSLDREDTQYF. The CDR3 nucleotides read TGTGCCAGCAGCTTAGATCGGGAGGATACGCAGTATTTT.

This clonotype was found a few times. This chain joins TRBV20-1 and TRBJ2-6; D unresolved. CDR3 length: 16 residues. Trimming cost V 6 bases and J 1 base, with 16 bases left between them. Germline V lookup: CDR1 DFQATT, CDR2 SNEGSKA (reference sequence). The CDR3 loop reads CSAPKGLRSGANVLTF. The CDR3 nucleotides are TGCAGTGCCCCCAAGGGCTTACGATCTGGGGCCAACGTCCTGACTTTC.

The CDR3 protein is CASLTDTGELFF. CDR3 in DNA: TGTGCCAGCCTTACTGACACCGGGGAGCTGTTTTTT. The chain combines TRBV12-3 or TRBV12-4 with TRBJ2-2; D uncertain. The CDR3 contains 12 residues. Trimming pared 8 bases from V and 3 bases from J, leaving 7 bases between.

This clonotype was seen once. The gene calls are TRBV5-5 and TRBJ1-2; 9 nucleotides agree with TRBD1. Germline V gene data show CDR1 as SGHKS and CDR2 as YYEKEE (reference sequence). The V and J ends lost 3 bases and 0 bases, in that order; junction bases with no gene match: 6. The CDR3 length is 16 residues. CDR3 DNA: TGTGCCAGCAGCTGGGACAGGGCACAGACTAACTATGGCTACACCTTC. This codes for CASSWDRAQTNYGYTF.

CDR3 sequence: CASSIGQDANYGYTF. CDR3 nucleotides: TGCGCCAGCAGCATAGGACAGGATGCCAACTATGGCTACACCTTC. This rearrangement joins TRBV5-1 to TRBJ1-2, with 7 bases that match TRBD1. CDR3 length equals 15 residues. In germline, CDR1 is SGHRS, CDR2 YFSETQ. The J segment lost 2 bases and the V segment lost 4 bases, leaving 8 bases of the junction unmatched.

This clonotype was recorded a few times. A clone one base away is much larger, so this may be a read error. Here the CDR3 DNA reads TGTGCCAGCAGCCCGGGACAGGGTCTCTACAATGAGCAGTTCTTC. Its protein is CASSPGQGLYNEQFF. The chain carries TRBV7-2 and TRBJ2-1; TRBD1 matches 9 bases. The CDR3 is made up of 15 amino acids. The V gene's germline CDR1 is SGHTA and CDR2 FQGNSA. The V segment lost 5 bases and the J segment 3 bases; nucleotides outside the gene matches: 5.

CDR3 protein: CASSQALTGEGDEQFF. CDR3 nucleotides: TGCGCCAGCAGCCAAGCGTTAACAGGGGAAGGTGATGAGCAGTTCTTC. The rearrangement uses TRBV4-1 and TRBJ2-1, with TRBD1 matching over 7 bases. Germline V CDR1 and CDR2: MGHRA, YSYEKL. V dropped 1 base and J dropped 8; count of bases not matched to a gene: 11. The CDR3 runs to 16 residues.

This clonotype appeared a few times. The chain uses TRBV4-2 and TRBJ1-6; 7 bases match TRBD1. CDR1 is LGHNA, CDR2 YNFKEQ, per germline. The V gene end was trimmed by 2 bases and the J gene end by 0 bases; junction bases not matched to a gene: 7. The CDR3 covers 18 residues. CDR3 in DNA: TGTGCCAGCAGCCAATCAGGGGGGGAGAGCTCCTATAATTCACCCCTCCACTTT. Its translation is CASSQSGGESSYNSPLHF.

Worth noting for this clonotype: One base away lies a much larger clone, so this may be a sequencing read error. The V call is TRBV12-3 or TRBV12-4, the J call TRBJ2-7; D gene unclear. This CDR3 is 15 amino acids long. CDR3 sequence: CASSPPRAHSYERYF. CDR3 nucleotide sequence: TGTGCCAGCAGTCCCCCTCGCGCGCACTCCTACGAGCGGTACTTC.